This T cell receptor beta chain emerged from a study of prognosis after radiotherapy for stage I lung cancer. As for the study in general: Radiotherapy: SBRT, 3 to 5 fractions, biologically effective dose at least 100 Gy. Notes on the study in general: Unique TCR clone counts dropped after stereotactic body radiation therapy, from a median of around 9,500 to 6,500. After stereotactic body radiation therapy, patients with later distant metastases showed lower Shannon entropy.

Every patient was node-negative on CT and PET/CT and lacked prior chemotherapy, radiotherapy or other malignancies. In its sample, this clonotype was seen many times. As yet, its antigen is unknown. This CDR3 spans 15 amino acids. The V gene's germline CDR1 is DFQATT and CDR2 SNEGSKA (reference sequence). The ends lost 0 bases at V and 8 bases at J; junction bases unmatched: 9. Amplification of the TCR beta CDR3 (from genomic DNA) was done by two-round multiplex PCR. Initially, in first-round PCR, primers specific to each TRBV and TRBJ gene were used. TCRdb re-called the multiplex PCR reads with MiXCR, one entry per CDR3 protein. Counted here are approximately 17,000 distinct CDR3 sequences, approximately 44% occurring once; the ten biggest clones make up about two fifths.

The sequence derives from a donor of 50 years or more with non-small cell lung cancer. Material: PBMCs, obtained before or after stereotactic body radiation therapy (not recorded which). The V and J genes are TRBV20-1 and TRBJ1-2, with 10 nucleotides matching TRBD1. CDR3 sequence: CSARDWRTGGGGYTF. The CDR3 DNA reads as TGCAGTGCTAGAGATTGGCGGACAGGGGGAGGAGGCTACACCTTC.